This T cell receptor beta chain was recorded in a study of cytomegalovirus exposure and HLA in healthy donors. PCR used 60 Vbeta primers and 13 Jbeta primers. The data were produced by immunoSEQ multiplex PCR, yet TCRdb's version contains in-frame clones alone and is incomplete. In the table there are 160,000 or so clones, roughly 79% of which are singletons. A note on this clone: Antigen specificity is unknown.

Germline-derived CDR1 and CDR2 are MNHEY and SMNVEV (reference sequence). V lost 7 bases and J lost 4; bases outside the gene matches: 14. The CDR3 is 18 residues long. The study's findings and limits: Productive rates of about 87% or about 30% were seen for most TCR beta V segments in an earlier analysis. Whilst most TCR sequences proved rare, a subset of public TCRs occurred across many donors. Later genetic work tied a missense DCLRE1C variant to beta-chain V and J trimming. CMV serostatus was the sole immune exposure data available.

Sequencing was done on a sample of PBMCs. The chain is built from TRBV27 and TRBJ2-2, with 11 nucleotides matching TRBD2. The receptor was derived from a woman aged 18-29 years in good health and CMV-seropositive. CDR3 nucleotides: TGTGCCAGCATCGGTGGGGTAGCGGGGGGGTTTGGCACCGGGGAGCTGTTTTTT. It encodes CASIGGVAGGFGTGELFF.